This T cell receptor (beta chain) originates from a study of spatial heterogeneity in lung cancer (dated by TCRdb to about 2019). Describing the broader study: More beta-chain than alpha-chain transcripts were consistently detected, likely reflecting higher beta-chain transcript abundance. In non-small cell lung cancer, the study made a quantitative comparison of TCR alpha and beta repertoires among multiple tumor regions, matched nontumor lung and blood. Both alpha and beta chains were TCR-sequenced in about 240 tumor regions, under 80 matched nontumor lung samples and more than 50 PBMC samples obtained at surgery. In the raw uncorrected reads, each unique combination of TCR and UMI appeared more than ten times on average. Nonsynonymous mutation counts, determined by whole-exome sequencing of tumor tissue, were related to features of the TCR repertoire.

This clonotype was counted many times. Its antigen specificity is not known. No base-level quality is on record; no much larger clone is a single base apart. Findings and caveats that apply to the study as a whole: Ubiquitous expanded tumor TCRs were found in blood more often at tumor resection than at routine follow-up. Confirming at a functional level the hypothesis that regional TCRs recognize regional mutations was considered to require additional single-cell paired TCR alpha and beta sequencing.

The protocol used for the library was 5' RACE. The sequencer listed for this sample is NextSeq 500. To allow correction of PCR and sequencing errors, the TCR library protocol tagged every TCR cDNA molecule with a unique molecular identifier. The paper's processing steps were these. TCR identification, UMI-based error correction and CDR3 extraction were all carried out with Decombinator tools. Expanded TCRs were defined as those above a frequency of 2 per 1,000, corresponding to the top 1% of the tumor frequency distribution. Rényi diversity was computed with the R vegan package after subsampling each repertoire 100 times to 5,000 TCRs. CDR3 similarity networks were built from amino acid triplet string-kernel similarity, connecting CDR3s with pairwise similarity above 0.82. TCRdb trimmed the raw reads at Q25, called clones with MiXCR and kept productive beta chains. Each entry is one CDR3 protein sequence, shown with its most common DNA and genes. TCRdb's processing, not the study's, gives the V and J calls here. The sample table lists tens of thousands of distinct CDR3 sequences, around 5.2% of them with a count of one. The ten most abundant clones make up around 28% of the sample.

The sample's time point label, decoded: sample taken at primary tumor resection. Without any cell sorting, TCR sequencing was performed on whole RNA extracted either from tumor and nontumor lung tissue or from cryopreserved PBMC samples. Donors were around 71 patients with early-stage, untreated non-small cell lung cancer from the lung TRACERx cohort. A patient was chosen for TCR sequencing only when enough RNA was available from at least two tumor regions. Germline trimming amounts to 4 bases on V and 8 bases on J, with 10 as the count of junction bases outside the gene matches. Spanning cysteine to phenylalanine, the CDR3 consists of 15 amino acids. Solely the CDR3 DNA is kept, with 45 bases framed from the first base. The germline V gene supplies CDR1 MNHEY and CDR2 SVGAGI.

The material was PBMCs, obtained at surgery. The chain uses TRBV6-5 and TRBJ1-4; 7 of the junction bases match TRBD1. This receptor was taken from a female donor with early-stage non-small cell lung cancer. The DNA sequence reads TGTGCCAGCAGTTTATCCCGGGACAGTTGGGAAAAACTGTTTTTT. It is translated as CASSLSRDSWEKLFF.